This is a list of T cell receptor beta chains from one sample in a study of cytomegalovirus exposure and HLA in healthy donors. The repertoire was sequenced with immunoSEQ multiplex PCR; TCRdb's copy has only in-frame clones and lacks some. The repertoire holds 300,000 or so clones, approximately 85% seen once, with approximately 0.96% in the top ten. Source material: PBMCs. The receptor set was obtained from a young man in good health and CMV-seronegative. CDR3s include the opening cysteine and the closing phenylalanine or tryptophan. A D gene is named only where the DNA matches it firmly. Clone size is stated in some rows and not others, as once, few, many or a class when expanded.

V gene	D gene	clone size	J gene	CDR3 DNA	CDR3 protein
TRBV18	NA	few	TRBJ1-2	TGTGCCAGCTCACCACCGGGGGCAGGGGCGGACTATGGCTACACCTTC	CASSPPGAGADYGYTF
TRBV29-1	TRBD1	once	TRBJ1-1	TGCAGCGTTAAACAGGGGGGAAACACTGAAGCTTTCTTT	CSVKQGGNTEAFF
TRBV5-6	NA	NA	TRBJ2-5	TGTGCCAGCAGCTTTTGGGGCAGGCAAGAGACCCAGTACTTC	CASSFWGRQETQYF
TRBV5-4	NA	NA	TRBJ1-2	TGTGCCAGCAGCTTGGGCAGGATCCAGGACTATGGCTACACCTTC	CASSLGRIQDYGYTF
TRBV6-5	TRBD1	NA	TRBJ1-6	TGTGCCAGCAGTTGGACAGGACTATATAATTCACCCCTCCACTTT	CASSWTGLYNSPLHF
TRBV27	TRBD1	NA	TRBJ2-7	TGTGCCAGCAGGAAAAGGACAGGGCCCTATTACGAGCAGTACTTC	CASRKRTGPYYEQYF
TRBV7-9	NA	NA	TRBJ1-6	TGTGCCAGCAGCTTCCGGGGGGCAAATTCACCCCTCCACTTT	CASSFRGANSPLHF
TRBV5-5	TRBD2	NA	TRBJ2-5	TGTGCCAGCAGCTTGACTAGCGGGGGGGCGGCGGAGACCCAGTACTTC	CASSLTSGGAAETQYF
TRBV6-1	TRBD1	NA	TRBJ1-2	TGTGCCAGCCTCGATCCGGGACAGGGGGCTATAGGCTACACCTTC	CASLDPGQGAIGYTF
TRBV5-8	TRBD1	NA	TRBJ1-1	TGTGCCAGCAGCTTTTTGATTCTGGGAGACAGGGTGACTGAAGCTTTCTTT	CASSFLILGDRVTEAFF
TRBV6-6	TRBD2	NA	TRBJ2-1	TGTGCCATCTTTAAGTTACTAGCGGGGGGATCTAGTGAGCAGTTCTTC	CAIFKLLAGGSSEQFF
TRBV11-2	NA	NA	TRBJ1-2	TGTGCCAGCAGCTTAGGCCCGGGATCCAACTATGGCTACACCTTC	CASSLGPGSNYGYTF
TRBV30	TRBD1	NA	TRBJ1-4	TGTGCCTGGAGTGACGGACAGGGGGCGACTGAAAAACTGTTTTTT	CAWSDGQGATEKLFF
TRBV5-4	NA	NA	TRBJ1-3	TGTGCCAGCAGCCAAAAGACAGGAGTCTCTGGAAACACCATATATTTT	CASSQKTGVSGNTIYF
TRBV5-5	NA	once	TRBJ1-1	TGTGCCAGCAGCTCCCCCCAGGGCGGCACTGAAGCTTTCTTT	CASSSPQGGTEAFF
TRBV27	NA	NA	TRBJ1-2	TGTGCCAGCGTGTCCTTGGCGGGGTCGAACTATGGCTACACCTTC	CASVSLAGSNYGYTF
TRBV7-2	NA	NA	TRBJ2-7	TGTGCCAGCAGCTTAGCCCCAGGTTTGGTCGAGCAGTACTTC	CASSLAPGLVEQYF
TRBV5-1	TRBD1	once	TRBJ2-5	TGCGCCAGCAGCTCCCTGGACAGGGGAGGTACAGAGGCCCAGTACTTC	CASSSLDRGGTEAQYF
TRBV5-1	TRBD1	NA	TRBJ2-2	TGCGCCAGCAGCTCCGACAGGGGGAGGACCGGGGAGCTGTTTTTT	CASSSDRGRTGELFF
TRBV19	NA	NA	TRBJ2-5	TGTGCCAGTAGTATCTGGGCGGGGCAAGAGACCCAGTACTTC	CASSIWAGQETQYF
TRBV6-6	NA	NA	TRBJ2-1	TGTGCCAGCACCCCAAACAATGAGCAGTTCTTC	CASTPNNEQFF
TRBV5-6	TRBD1	NA	TRBJ2-7	TGTGCCAGCTCGGGGGACAGGGTCTACGAGCAGTACTTC	CASSGDRVYEQYF
TRBV29-1	NA	NA	TRBJ2-5	TGCAGCGTTAAACGGGGGTCGACAGCTACCCAAGAGACCCAGTACTTC	CSVKRGSTATQETQYF
TRBV7-8	TRBD1	NA	TRBJ1-2	TGTGCCAGCAGCTTCAGGACAGGGAGCTTCTATGGCTACACCTTC	CASSFRTGSFYGYTF
TRBV13	TRBD2	once	TRBJ2-3	TGTGCCAGCAGCTCCCTCACTAGCGGGGGCACAGATACGCAGTATTTT	CASSSLTSGGTDTQYF
TRBV5-6	TRBD1	few	TRBJ1-6	TGTGCCAGCAGCCACTCCGGACAGGGGTCCAGTTCACCCCTCCACTTT	CASSHSGQGSSSPLHF
TRBV9	NA	NA	TRBJ1-5	TGTGCCAGCAGCGTAGTACATCCGGTTAGCAGCAATCAGCCCCAGCATTTT	CASSVVHPVSSNQPQHF
TRBV5-6	NA	NA	TRBJ1-2	TGTGCCAGCAGCTTAAAGGGGAACTATGGCTACACCTTC	CASSLKGNYGYTF
TRBV25-1	NA	NA	TRBJ2-1	TGTGCCAGCAGTGAGCGGGGCTACAACAAGGGTTATGAGCAGTTCTTC	CASSERGYNKGYEQFF
TRBV6-6	TRBD1	NA	TRBJ2-7	TGTGCCAGCAGTTCGACGGGACAGTCCTACGAGCAGTACTTC	CASSSTGQSYEQYF
TRBV6-5	NA	NA	TRBJ2-7	TGTGCCAGCAGACAAACCGGGAACTACGAGCAGTACTTC	CASRQTGNYEQYF
TRBV4-3	TRBD2	NA	TRBJ2-1	TGCGCCAGCAGCCCCGGACTAGCGGGGACCAATGAGCAGTTCTTC	CASSPGLAGTNEQFF
TRBV6-1	NA	NA	TRBJ2-2	TGTGCCAGCAGGACATCGAACACCGGGGAGCTGTTTTTT	CASRTSNTGELFF
TRBV5-1	TRBD1	NA	TRBJ1-1	TGCGCCAGCAGAGGACAGGGCCTTGAAGCTTTCTTT	CASRGQGLEAFF
TRBV13	NA	once	TRBJ2-5	TGTGCCAGCAGCCGAGGGCAGGGGAGTGGAATGGAGACCCAGTACTTC	CASSRGQGSGMETQYF
TRBV18	NA	NA	TRBJ1-3	TGTGCCAGCTCACCGCCGCGTGGAAACACCATATATTTT	CASSPPRGNTIYF